This T cell receptor beta chain was recovered during a study of identical twins. TCRdb redid the calling of the 5' RACE reads with MiXCR, one entry per CDR3 protein. This table has 400,000 to 500,000 distinct CDR3 sequences, roughly an eighth appearing once. Study results and limitations: There were fewer insertions in abundant cord blood beta clonotypes, but memory repertoires showed no such pattern. Invariant MAIT and iNKT cells are populations that could partly confound zero-insertion analyses.

On this clonotype: What it binds is unknown.

The same data also contributed to another study, on yellow fever vaccine responses in identical twins.

Sequencing was performed on CD4+ T cells sorted from blood. The TCR was taken from a woman in her late teens or twenties in good health.

CDR3 nucleotides: TGCAGTGCTAGCAACCCGGGCCCAAATCAGCCCCAGCATTTT. Its translation is CSASNPGPNQPQHF. This chain links TRBV20-1 with TRBJ1-5; D not resolved. Trimming left V 3 bases short and J 4 bases short, with 13 bases between. The length of the CDR3 is 14 residues. CDR1 is DFQATT, CDR2 SNEGSKA, per germline (reference sequence).